This TCR beta chain was found in a study of T cell responses to AZD1222 COVID-19 vaccine. Per germline, CDR1 GTSNPN and CDR2 SVGIG (reference sequence). The CDR3 covers 11 residues. TCRdb's table, derived via immunoSEQ multiplex PCR, lists solely in-frame clones and lacks some. The table shows over 90,000 clones, with 90% occurring only once. With regard to this clone: The antigen is unknown. One junction end does not reproduce the germline sequence, and a read error may be involved.

Study conclusions and caveats: Within unmutated variant regions lay the reported targets of nearly half of spike-specific TCRs. Across the whole spike, CD4 TCRs peaked at regions 160-218 and 743-854. The study sampled repertoires only after the peak T cell response. It should be noted that donors were predominantly white British and more often female, and clonal diversity was possibly underestimated.

The clonotype comes from an adult in good health. This chain joins TRBV30 and TRBJ1-2, with D maybe TRBD1 (6 bases). This specimen consisted of peripheral blood, obtained on day 0 of AZD1222 vaccination. The DNA for the CDR3 is TGTGCCTGGAGTCCCAACAGGGTGCCTGTCTTC. This gives the protein CAWSPNRVPVF.